This T cell receptor beta chain was documented in a study of PD-1 blockade in classical Hodgkin lymphoma. Study at large: Intravenous delivery of nivolumab at 3 mg/kg to patients occurred every 2 weeks. Study-level findings and limits: Among the patients, those starting nivolumab under 1 year after ASCT were excluded. Complete responders' diversity at baseline resembled that of newly diagnosed patients. CD4+ TCR diversity rose significantly by C4D1, and CD8+ TCR diversity did not.

The assay was immunoSEQ multiplex PCR, and TCRdb's table has in-frame clones only and misses some. The sample shows about 85,000 clones, 80% to 95% of them seen only once. A note on this clone: Its antigen is undetermined.

The CDR3 loop spans 17 amino acids. Per the germline V gene, CDR1 is LNHDA and CDR2 is SQIVND (reference sequence). The V and J ends lost 4 bases and 0 bases respectively, with 18 bases between them. All patients experienced relapse after autologous stem cell transplantation, and brentuximab vedotin exposure was variable. The sequence was collected from a human donor with classical Hodgkin lymphoma. Material: peripheral blood mononuclear cells (PBMCs), obtained before the second cycle of nivolumab. The J gene is TRBJ1-2, the V gene TRBV19, with D possibly TRBD1 on 5 matching bases. This CDR3 is CASSTTATAQSNYGYTF. The CDR3 nucleotides read TGTGCCAGTAGTACGACCGCGACAGCCCAGTCTAACTATGGCTACACCTTC.